This TCR beta chain was profiled in a study of T cell responses to AZD1222 COVID-19 vaccine. Study outcomes and limitations: Receipt of two AZD1222 doses was followed by a rise in Spike-specific TCR breadth and depth.

The germline gives CDR1 SGHTS, CDR2 YDEGEE. The CDR3 has 15 amino acids. The trim removed 6 bases at V and 5 bases at J, leaving 9 bases unmatched. The protocol was immunoSEQ multiplex PCR, while the TCRdb copy is restricted to in-frame clones and leaves out a portion. The table includes about 110,000 clones, roughly nine tenths detected once. In the case of this clone: Its specificity is unknown.

Sequenced here: peripheral blood, sampled on day 0 of MenACWY control vaccination. The TCR sequence derives from an adult in good health. The rearrangement links TRBV5-8 to TRBJ2-3, with TRBD2 identical over 10 bases. DNA of the CDR3: TGTGCCAGCACCACCGGGACTAGCGAAATAGATACGCAGTATTTT. It encodes CASTTGTSEIDTQYF.